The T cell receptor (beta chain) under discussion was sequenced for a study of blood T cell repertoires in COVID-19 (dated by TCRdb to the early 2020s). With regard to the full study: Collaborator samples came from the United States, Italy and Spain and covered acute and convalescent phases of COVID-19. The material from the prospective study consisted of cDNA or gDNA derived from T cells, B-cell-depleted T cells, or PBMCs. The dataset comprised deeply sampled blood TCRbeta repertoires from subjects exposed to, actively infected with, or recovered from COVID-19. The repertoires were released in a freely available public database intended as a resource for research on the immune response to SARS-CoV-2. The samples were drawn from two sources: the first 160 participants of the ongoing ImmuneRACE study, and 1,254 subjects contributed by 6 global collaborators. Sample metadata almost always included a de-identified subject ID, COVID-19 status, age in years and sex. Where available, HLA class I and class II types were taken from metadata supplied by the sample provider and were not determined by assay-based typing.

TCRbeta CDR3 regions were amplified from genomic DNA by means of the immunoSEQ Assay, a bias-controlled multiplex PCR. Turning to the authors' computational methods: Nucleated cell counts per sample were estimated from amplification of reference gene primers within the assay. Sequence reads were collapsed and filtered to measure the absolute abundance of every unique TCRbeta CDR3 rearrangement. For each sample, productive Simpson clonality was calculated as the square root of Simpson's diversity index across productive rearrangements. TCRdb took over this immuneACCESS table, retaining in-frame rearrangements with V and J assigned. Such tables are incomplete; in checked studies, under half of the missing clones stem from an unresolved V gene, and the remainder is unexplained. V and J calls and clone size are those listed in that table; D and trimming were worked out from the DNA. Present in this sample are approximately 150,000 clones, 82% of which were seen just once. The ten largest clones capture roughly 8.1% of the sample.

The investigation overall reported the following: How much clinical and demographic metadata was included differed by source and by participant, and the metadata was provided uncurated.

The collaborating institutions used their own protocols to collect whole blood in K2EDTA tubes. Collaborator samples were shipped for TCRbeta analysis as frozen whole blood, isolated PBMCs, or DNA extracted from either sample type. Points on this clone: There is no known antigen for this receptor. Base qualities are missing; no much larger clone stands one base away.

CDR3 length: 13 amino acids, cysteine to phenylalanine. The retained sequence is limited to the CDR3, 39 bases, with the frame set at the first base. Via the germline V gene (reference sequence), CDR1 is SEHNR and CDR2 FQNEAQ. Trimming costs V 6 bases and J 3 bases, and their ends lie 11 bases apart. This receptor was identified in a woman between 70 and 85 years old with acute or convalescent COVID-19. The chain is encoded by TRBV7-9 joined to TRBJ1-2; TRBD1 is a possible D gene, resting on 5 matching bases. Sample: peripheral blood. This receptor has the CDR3 CASRVGEDYGYTF. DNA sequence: TGTGCCAGCAGGGTAGGGGAGGACTATGGCTACACCTTC.